What follows are 5 T cell receptor beta chains derived from one specimen sequenced in a study of T cells in Graves' hyperthyroidism and ophthalmopathy. There were TCR beta CDR3 regions amplified from RNA transcripts. An initial round of RT-PCR targeting the TCR CDR3 relied on the HTBI primer set. Using its own MiXCR run on the multiplex PCR reads, TCRdb lists one record per CDR3 protein. The sample yields 660,000 or so distinct CDR3 sequences, over 40% seen once. The sequencing sample was made of peripheral blood or thyroid tissue (not recorded which). Receptor source: an adult man with Graves' disease, either hyperthyroidism or ophthalmopathy (not recorded which).

The J gene is TRBJ1-2, the V gene TRBV2, with 7 bases lining up with TRBD1. The trim removed 11 bases at V and 4 bases at J, leaving 10 bases unmatched. There are 13 residues in the CDR3. Germline CDR1 and CDR2: SNHLY and FYNNEI. The DNA for the CDR3 is TGTGCCGCAACAGGGGATTATCTCTATGGCTACACCTTC. Protein sequence: CAATGDYLYGYTF.

The table lists this clonotype with a few counts. The rearrangement uses TRBV24-1 and TRBJ2-7; TRBD1 agrees at 8 bases. This CDR3 has 15 residues. Trimming took 0 bases from V and 3 from J; bases not matched to a gene: 3. The germline CDR1 and CDR2 sequences are KGHDR and SFDVKD. The CDR3 sequence: CATSDLGDRYYEQYF. The CDR3 region has the DNA TGTGCCACCAGTGATTTGGGGGACAGGTACTACGAGCAGTACTTC.

This clonotype was counted a few times. This chain links TRBV5-1 with TRBJ1-6, with TRBD1 matching 9 bases. CDR3 length: 14 amino acids. CDR1 and CDR2 (germline): SGHRS, YFSETQ. Germline trimming cut 4 bases from V and 9 bases from J; bases unmatched to any gene: 5. CDR3 sequence: CASSTRTGVSPLHF. The CDR3 DNA reads TGCGCCAGCAGCACTAGGACAGGGGTTTCACCCCTCCACTTT.

This clonotype was counted ten times or more. The chain carries TRBV29-1 and TRBJ1-1; 10 positions agree with TRBD1. V was pared by 3 bases and J by 2 bases, with 9 bases of the junction left unmatched. Germline V gene data show CDR1 as SQVTM and CDR2 as ANQGSEA. The CDR3 has 16 residues. In DNA, the CDR3 is TGCAGCGTTGATACGGGACAGGGGCCCACAAACACTGAAGCTTTCTTT. It codes for CSVDTGQGPTNTEAFF.

About this clonotype: Because the CDR3's place on the DNA is in doubt, the DNA is left out and the CDR3 is given as listed by TCRdb. The chain joins TRBV7-2 to TRBJ2-7; the table's TRBD2 call for D was not verified on the DNA. Germline CDR1 is SGHTA and CDR2 is FQGNSA. From its first to its last residue, the CDR3 has 21 amino acids. The CDR3: CASSFYICSAREDPNPYEQYF.